The 12 T cell receptor beta chains given below trace back to one sample, sequenced in a study of blood T cell repertoires in COVID-19. Libraries were prepared by immunoSEQ multiplex PCR; TCRdb keeps only in-frame clonotypes and omits some of them. The data show 110,000 or so clones, with about three quarters seen just once and 1.5% to 2% held by the top ten. Specimen: peripheral blood. These TCRs come from a middle-aged woman with acute or convalescent COVID-19.

The chain recombines TRBV5-1 with TRBJ2-1; TRBD2 agrees at 9 bases. The CDR3 contains 17 residues. J lost 1 base, V lost 0 bases, and 5 bases had no gene match. CDR1 is SGHRS, CDR2 YFSETQ, per germline. The CDR3 DNA reads as TGCGCCAGCAGCTTGGGCGGGGGGGATCCTTCCTACAATGAGCAGTTCTTC. Protein product: CASSLGGGDPSYNEQFF.

The chain links TRBV19 to TRBJ1-5; the D is unclear. Trimming shortened V by 8 bases and J by 4 bases, and 18 bases separated the two germline ends. CDR1 and CDR2 from the germline V gene are LNHDA and SQIVND (reference sequence). This CDR3 comprises 15 residues. For the CDR3, the DNA is TGTGCCAGTCACAACAGAAACTCCGATAATCAGCCCCAGCATTTT. Its translation: CASHNRNSDNQPQHF. The full variable domain, its missing parts supplied by reference TRBV19 and TRBJ1-5, is DGGITQSPKYLFRKEGQNVTLSCEQNLNHDAMYWYRQDPGQGLRLIYYSQIVNDFQKGDIAEGYSVSREKKESFPLTVTSAQKNPTAFYLCASHNRNSDNQPQHFGDGTRLSIL.

The chain couples TRBV19 to TRBJ2-3; D possibly corresponds to TRBD2 (6 bases). This CDR3 contains 13 residues. From germline, CDR1 is LNHDA and CDR2 SQIVND (reference sequence). V lost 7 bases to trimming and J lost 0 bases, with 8 bases between them. CDR3 residues: CASMRGSTDTQYF. The CDR3 DNA sequence: TGTGCCAGTATGCGGGGAAGCACAGATACGCAGTATTTT. Full variable domain (remainder filled in from reference TRBV19 and TRBJ2-3): DGGITQSPKYLFRKEGQNVTLSCEQNLNHDAMYWYRQDPGQGLRLIYYSQIVNDFQKGDIAEGYSVSREKKESFPLTVTSAQKNPTAFYLCASMRGSTDTQYFGPGTRLTVL.

The genes are TRBV7-9 and TRBJ2-5, with 10 positions matching TRBD2. V lost 5 bases and J lost 5; bases outside the gene matches: 8. Per the germline V gene, CDR1 is SEHNR and CDR2 is FQNEAQ (reference sequence). This CDR3 has 15 amino acids. The CDR3 region has the DNA TGTGCCAGCAGCCAAACTAGCGGGGTCGGGGAGACCCAGTACTTC. It encodes CASSQTSGVGETQYF.

CDR3 DNA sequence: TGTGCCAGTAGGGGTTCAGCGGGCCAGGACAATGAGCAGTTCTTC. Translated: CASRGSAGQDNEQFF. The chain carries TRBV19 and TRBJ2-1, with D maybe TRBD2 (6 bases). Trimming pared 6 bases from V and 5 bases from J, leaving 17 bases between. The CDR3 sequence is 15 residues long. In germline, CDR1 is LNHDA, CDR2 SQIVND (reference sequence). Full variable domain (rest looked up from reference TRBV19 and TRBJ2-1): DGGITQSPKYLFRKEGQNVTLSCEQNLNHDAMYWYRQDPGQGLRLIYYSQIVNDFQKGDIAEGYSVSREKKESFPLTVTSAQKNPTAFYLCASRGSAGQDNEQFFGPGTRLTVL.

The genes are TRBV30 and TRBJ1-4, with D possibly matching TRBD1 (5 bases). Deletions cut 2 bases from V and 4 bases from J, with 23 bases between. CDR3 length: 18 amino acids. CDR1 and CDR2 (germline): GTSNPN, SVGIG (reference sequence). This chain's CDR3 is CAWSLIRKGHGINEKLFF. CDR3 sequence (DNA): TGTGCCTGGAGTCTGATTCGCAAAGGACACGGAATTAATGAAAAACTGTTTTTT.

The chain uses TRBV7-3 and TRBJ2-1; TRBD1 is a possible D gene (6 bases). V was clipped by 6 bases and J by 7 bases, with 10 bases between them. Germline-derived CDR1 and CDR2 are SGHTA and FQGTGA. CDR3 length: 12 residues. The CDR3 loop is CASRGASNEQFF. The CDR3 DNA follows: TGTGCCAGCAGGGGGGCTAGTAATGAGCAGTTCTTC. The entire variable domain, with the rest obtained from reference TRBV7-3 and TRBJ2-1, is as follows: GAGVSQTPSNKVTEKGKYVELRCDPISGHTALYWYRQSLGQGPEFLIYFQGTGAADDSGLPNDRFFAVRPEGSVSTLKIQRTERGDSAVYLCASRGASNEQFFGPGTRLTVL.

There are a few counts of this clone. J is TRBJ1-4 and V is TRBV6-5, with D perhaps matching TRBD1 (6 bases). This CDR3 contains 15 residues. Germline V CDR1 and CDR2: MNHEY, SVGAGI. With 7 bases removed from V and 6 bases from J, the gap between germline ends came to 18 bases. CDR3 amino acids: CASTSSRGTYEKLFF. DNA of the CDR3: TGTGCCAGCACCTCCTCCAGGGGCACCTATGAAAAACTGTTTTTT.

This rearrangement joins TRBV10-3 to TRBJ2-1, with a tentative D call TRBD2 (6 bases). Per the germline V gene, CDR1 is ENHRY and CDR2 is SYGVKD. With 7 bases removed from V and 5 bases from J, the gap between germline ends came to 15 bases. The CDR3 extends over 14 amino acids. The chain's CDR3 is CAINRGLDDNEQFF. In nucleotides, the CDR3 is TGTGCCATCAATAGGGGACTGGACGACAATGAGCAGTTCTTC.

The V and J genes are TRBV18 and TRBJ2-3; perhaps TRBD1 as D (5 bases). The V end was cut by 10 bases, the J end by 2 bases, with 10 bases between. This CDR3 region has 12 residues. Germline lookup yields CDR1 KGHSH and CDR2 LQKENI. Written as DNA, the CDR3 is TGTGCCACTGGGGCGGACACAGATACGCAGTATTTT. Translated: CATGADTDTQYF.

The chain carries TRBV6-6 and TRBJ1-1; a possible D gene is TRBD1 (6 bases). V dropped 5 bases and J dropped 1 base, with 11 bases sitting between them. Germline V gene lookup returns CDR1 MNHNY and CDR2 SVGAGI (reference sequence). The CDR3 loop spans 14 amino acids. The CDR3 region is CASSPQGPNTEAFF. The CDR3 DNA is TGTGCCAGCAGTCCACAGGGCCCGAACACTGAAGCTTTCTTT.

DNA for the CDR3: TGTGCCAGCAGGGCAGGGGACTCCTACGAGCAGTACTTC. It codes for CASRAGDSYEQYF. The chain combines TRBV2 with TRBJ2-7; D might be TRBD1 (6 bases). V gave up 6 bases and J gave up 0 bases, with 9 bases separating them. This CDR3 contains 13 residues. CDR1 and CDR2 from the germline V gene are SNHLY and FYNNEI.